This record looks at one TCR beta chain sequence and its context. Germline CDR1 is SGHAT and CDR2 is FQNNGV. The CDR3 length is 13 residues. Between the trimmed V and J ends, which lost 3 bases and 4 bases, there was a span of 7 bases. Followed longitudinally, the Seattle patients had been enrolled during active infection. The sample originates from a study of blood T cell repertoires in COVID-19. Study overall: T cells, B-cell-depleted T cells, or PBMCs supplied cDNA or gDNA.

Sequenced by immunoSEQ multiplex PCR; TCRdb stores in-frame clones only, minus some. The data show some 70,000 clones, more than 75% seen once. The V and J genes are TRBV11-2 and TRBJ1-5; D uncertain. What was sequenced was peripheral blood. This clonotype originated in a man aged 35 to 55 with COVID-19, enrolled during active disease. CDR3 coding DNA: TGTGCCAGCAGCTTTCACGAGAATCAGCCCCAGCATTTT. The encoded protein is CASSFHENQPQHF.